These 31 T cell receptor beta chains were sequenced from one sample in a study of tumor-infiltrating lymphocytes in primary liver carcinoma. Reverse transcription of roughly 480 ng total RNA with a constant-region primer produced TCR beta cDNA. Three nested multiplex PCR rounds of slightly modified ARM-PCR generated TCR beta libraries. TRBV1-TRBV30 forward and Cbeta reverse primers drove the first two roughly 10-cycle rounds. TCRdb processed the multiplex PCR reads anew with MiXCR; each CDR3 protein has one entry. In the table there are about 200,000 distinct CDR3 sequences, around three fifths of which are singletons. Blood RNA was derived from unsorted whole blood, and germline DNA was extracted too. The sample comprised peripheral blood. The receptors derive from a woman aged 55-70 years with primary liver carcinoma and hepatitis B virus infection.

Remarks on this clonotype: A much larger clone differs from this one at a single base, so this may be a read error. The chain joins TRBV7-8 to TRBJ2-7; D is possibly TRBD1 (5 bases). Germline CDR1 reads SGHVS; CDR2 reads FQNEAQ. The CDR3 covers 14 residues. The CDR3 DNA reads TGTGCCATCAGCTTAACGTCGACAGCTTACGAGCAGTACTTC. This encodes CAISLTSTAYEQYF.

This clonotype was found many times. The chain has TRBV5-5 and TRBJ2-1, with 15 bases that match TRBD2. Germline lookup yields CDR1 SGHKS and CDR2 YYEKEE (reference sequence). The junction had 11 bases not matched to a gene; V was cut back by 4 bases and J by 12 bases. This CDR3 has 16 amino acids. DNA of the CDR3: TGTGCCAGCAGCCCCTCGGGACTAGCGGGAGGTAGGAGGCAGTTCTTC. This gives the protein CASSPSGLAGGRRQFF.

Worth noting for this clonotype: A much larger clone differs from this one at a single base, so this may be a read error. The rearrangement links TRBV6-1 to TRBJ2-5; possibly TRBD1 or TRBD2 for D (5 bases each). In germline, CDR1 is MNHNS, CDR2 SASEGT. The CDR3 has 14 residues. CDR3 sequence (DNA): TGTGCCAGCAGTGAGACCGGGGCCCAAGAGAACCAGTACTTC. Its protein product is CASSETGAQENQYF.

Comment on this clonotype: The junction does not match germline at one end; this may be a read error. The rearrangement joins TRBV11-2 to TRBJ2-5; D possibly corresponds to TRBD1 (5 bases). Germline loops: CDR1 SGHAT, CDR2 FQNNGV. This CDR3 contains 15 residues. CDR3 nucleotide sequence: TGTGTCAGCAGCTTAAGGATAGGGGAAGGGGATACCCAGTACTTC. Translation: CVSSLRIGEGDTQYF.

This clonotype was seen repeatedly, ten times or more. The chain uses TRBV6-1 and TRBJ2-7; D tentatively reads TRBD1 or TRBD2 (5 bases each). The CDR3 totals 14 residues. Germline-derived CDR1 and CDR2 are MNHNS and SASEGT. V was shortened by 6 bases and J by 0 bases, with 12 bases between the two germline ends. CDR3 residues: CASRGDRSSYEQYF. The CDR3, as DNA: TGTGCCAGCAGAGGGGACCGATCCTCCTACGAGCAGTACTTC.

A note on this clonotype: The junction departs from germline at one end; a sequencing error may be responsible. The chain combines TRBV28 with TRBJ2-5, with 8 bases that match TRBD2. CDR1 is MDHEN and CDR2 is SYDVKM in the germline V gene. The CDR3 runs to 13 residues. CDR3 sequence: CAGSLAGQETQYF. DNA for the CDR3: TGTGCCGGCAGTTTAGCGGGACAAGAGACCCAGTACTTC.

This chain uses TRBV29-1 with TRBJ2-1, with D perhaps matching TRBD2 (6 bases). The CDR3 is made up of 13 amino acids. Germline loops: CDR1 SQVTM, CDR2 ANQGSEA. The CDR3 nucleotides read TGCAACGCTCCAAGGGGTGGGGGGAATGAGCAGTTCTTC. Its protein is CNAPRGGGNEQFF.

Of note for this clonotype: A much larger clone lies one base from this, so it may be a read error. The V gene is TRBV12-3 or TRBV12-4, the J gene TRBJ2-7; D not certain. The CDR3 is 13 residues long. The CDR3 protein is CTSSFLGYGEQYF. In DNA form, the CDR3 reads TGTACCAGCAGTTTTCTGGGCTACGGAGAGCAGTACTTC.

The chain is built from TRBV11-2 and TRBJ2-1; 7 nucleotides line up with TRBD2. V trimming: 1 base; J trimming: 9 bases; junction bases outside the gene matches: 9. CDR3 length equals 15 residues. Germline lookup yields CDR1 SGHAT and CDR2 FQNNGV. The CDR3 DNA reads TGTGCCAGCAGCTTAGTAGGCGGGAGATTTGGTGAGCAGTTCTTC. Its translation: CASSLVGGRFGEQFF.

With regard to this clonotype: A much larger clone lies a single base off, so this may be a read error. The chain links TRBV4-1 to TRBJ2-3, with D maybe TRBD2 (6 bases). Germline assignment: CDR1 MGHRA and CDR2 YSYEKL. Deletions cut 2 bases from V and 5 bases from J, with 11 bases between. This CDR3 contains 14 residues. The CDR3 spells CASSQRDFIDTQYF. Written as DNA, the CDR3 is TGCGCCAGCAGCCAAAGGGACTTCATAGATACGCAGTATTTT.

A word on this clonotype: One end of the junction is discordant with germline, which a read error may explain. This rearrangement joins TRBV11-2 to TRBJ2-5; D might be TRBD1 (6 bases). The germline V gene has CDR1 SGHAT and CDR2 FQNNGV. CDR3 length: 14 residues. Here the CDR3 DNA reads TGTGCCAACAGCTTAGAGCACAGGGTTGAGACCCAGTACTTC. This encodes CANSLEHRVETQYF.

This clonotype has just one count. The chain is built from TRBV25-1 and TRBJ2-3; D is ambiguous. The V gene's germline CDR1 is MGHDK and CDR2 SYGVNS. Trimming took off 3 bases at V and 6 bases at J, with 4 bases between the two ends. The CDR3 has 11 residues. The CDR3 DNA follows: TGTGCCAGCAGTGACTCGGATACGCAGTATTTT. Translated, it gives CASSDSDTQYF.

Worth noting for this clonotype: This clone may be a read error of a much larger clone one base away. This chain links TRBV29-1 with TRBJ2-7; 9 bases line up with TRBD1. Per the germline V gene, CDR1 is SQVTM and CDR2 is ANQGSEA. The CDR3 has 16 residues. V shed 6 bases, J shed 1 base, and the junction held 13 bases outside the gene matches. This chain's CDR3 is CSVRDREKYESYEQYF. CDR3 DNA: TGCAGCGTCCGGGACAGGGAGAAGTACGAATCCTACGAGCAGTACTTC.

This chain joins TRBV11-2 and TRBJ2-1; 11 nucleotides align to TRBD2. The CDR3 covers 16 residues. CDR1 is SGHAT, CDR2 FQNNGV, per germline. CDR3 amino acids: CAGSLYLAGGGNEQFF. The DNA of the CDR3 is TGTGCAGGCAGCCTGTATTTAGCGGGAGGGGGGAATGAGCAGTTCTTC. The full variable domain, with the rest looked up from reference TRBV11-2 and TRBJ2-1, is EAGVAQSPRYKIIEKRQSVAFWCNPISGHATLYWYQQILGQGPKLLIQFQNNGVVDDSQLPKDRFSAERLKGVDSTLKIQPAKLEDSAVYLCAGSLYLAGGGNEQFFGPGTRLTVL.

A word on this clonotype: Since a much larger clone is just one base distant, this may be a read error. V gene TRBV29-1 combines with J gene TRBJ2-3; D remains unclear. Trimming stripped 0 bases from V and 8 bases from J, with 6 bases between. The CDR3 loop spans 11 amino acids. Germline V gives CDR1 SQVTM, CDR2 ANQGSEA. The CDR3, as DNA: TGCAGCGTTGAAGACTCGGGTACGCAGTATTTT. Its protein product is CSVEDSGTQYF.

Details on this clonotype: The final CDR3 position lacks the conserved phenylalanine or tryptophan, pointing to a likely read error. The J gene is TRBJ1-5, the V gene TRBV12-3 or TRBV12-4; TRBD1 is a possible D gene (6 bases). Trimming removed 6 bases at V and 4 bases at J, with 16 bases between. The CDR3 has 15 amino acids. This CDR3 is CASRRDRGRNQPQHY. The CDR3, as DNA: TGTGCCAGCAGACGGGATAGGGGGAGGAATCAGCCCCAGCATTAT.

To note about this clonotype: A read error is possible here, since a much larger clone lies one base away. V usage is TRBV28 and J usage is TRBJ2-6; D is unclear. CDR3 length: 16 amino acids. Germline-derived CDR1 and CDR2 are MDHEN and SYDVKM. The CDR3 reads CASSFISTSRANVLTF. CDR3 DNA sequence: TGTGCCAGCAGTTTCATCTCCACCTCTAGGGCCAACGTCCTGACTTTC.

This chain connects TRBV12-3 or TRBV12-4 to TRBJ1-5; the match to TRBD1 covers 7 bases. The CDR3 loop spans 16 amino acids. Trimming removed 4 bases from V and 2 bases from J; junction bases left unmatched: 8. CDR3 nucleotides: TGTGCCAGCAGTTCCCGAGACAGGGCTGGCAATCAGCCCCAGCATTTT. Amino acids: CASSSRDRAGNQPQHF.

The CDR3: CASSLSLLSAGVNEQFF. CDR3 nucleotide sequence: TGTGCCAGCAGTTTATCGCTATTGAGCGCAGGGGTCAATGAGCAGTTCTTC. The chain recombines TRBV28 with TRBJ2-1; a weak D match, TRBD1 (6 bases). V was pared by 1 base and J by 6 bases, with 19 bases between. Germline V lookup: CDR1 MDHEN, CDR2 SYDVKM. CDR3 length equals 17 residues.

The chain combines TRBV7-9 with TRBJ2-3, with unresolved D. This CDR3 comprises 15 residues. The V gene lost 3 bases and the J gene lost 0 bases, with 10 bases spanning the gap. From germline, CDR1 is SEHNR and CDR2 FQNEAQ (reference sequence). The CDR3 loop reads CASSFQERSTDTQYF. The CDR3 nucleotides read TGTGCCAGCAGCTTTCAGGAGCGTAGCACAGATACGCAGTATTTT.

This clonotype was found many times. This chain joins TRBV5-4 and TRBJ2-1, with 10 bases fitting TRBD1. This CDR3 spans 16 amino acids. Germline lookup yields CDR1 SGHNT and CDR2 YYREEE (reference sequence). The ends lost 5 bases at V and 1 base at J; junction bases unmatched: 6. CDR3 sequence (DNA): TGTGCCAGCAGACCCAGGACAGGGGGATCCTACAATGAGCAGTTCTTC. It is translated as CASRPRTGGSYNEQFF.

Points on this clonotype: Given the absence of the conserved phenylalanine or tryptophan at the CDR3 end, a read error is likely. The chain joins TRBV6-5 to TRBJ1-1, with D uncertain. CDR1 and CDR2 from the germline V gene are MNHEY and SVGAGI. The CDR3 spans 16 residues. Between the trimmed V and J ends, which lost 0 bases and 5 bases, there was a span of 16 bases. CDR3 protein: CASSYSGSRAGTEAFL. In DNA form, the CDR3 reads TGTGCCAGCAGTTACTCCGGTTCCCGGGCAGGAACTGAAGCTTTCCTT.

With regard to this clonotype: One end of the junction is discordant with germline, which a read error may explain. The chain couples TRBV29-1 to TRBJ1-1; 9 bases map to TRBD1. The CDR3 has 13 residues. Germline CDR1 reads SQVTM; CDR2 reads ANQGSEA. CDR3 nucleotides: TGCAACGTTGAACAGGGGGCAAGAACTGAAGCTCTCTTT. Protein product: CNVEQGARTEALF. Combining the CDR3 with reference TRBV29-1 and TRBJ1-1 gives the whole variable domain SAVISQKPSRDICQRGTSLTIQCQVDSQVTMMFWYRQQPGQSLTLIATANQGSEATYESGFVIDKFPISRPNLTFSTLTVSNMSPEDSSIYLCNVEQGARTEALFGQGTRLTVV.

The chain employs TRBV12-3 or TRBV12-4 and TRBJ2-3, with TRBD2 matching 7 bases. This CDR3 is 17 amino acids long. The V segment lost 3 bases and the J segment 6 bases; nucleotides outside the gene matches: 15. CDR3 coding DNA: TGTGCCAGCAGTTTTCCCCGAATGGCGGGAGCATGCGATACGCAGTATTTT. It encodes CASSFPRMAGACDTQYF.

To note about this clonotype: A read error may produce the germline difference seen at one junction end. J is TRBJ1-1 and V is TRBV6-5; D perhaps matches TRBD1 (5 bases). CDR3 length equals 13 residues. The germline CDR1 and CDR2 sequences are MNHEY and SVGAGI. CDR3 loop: CASGRAALGEAFF. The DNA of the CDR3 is TGTGCCAGCGGCAGAGCCGCCCTAGGGGAAGCTTTCTTC.

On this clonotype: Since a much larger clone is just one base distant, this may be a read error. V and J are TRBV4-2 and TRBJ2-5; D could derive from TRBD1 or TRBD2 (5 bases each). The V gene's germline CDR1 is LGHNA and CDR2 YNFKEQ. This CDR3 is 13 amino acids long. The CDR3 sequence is CVSSPGPKETQYF. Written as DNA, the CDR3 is TGTGTCAGCAGCCCGGGGCCTAAAGAGACCCAGTACTTC.

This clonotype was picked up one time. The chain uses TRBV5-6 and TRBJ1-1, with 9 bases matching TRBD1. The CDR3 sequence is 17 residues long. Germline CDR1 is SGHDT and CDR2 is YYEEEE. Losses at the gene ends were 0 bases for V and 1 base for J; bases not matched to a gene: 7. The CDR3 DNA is TGTGCCAGCAGCTTGGTCGGTGGGACAGGGCGGAACACTGAAGCTTTCTTT. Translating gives CASSLVGGTGRNTEAFF.

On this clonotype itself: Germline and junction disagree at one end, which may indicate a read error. The CDR3 coding sequence is TGCAGCGTTGAAGGTCCTGGACTAGCGAGCGTGAGCCAAGAGATCCAGTACTTC. Protein sequence: CSVEGPGLASVSQEIQYF. The V gene is TRBV29-1, the J gene TRBJ2-5; 9 bases map to TRBD2. This CDR3 spans 18 amino acids. Germline CDR1 and CDR2: SQVTM and ANQGSEA.

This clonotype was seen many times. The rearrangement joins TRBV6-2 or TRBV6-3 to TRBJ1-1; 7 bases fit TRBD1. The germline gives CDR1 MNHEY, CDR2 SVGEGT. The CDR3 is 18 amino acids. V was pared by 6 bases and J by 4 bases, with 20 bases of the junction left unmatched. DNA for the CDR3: TGTGCCAGCAGCGCCGCCATGGGCAGGGGGAATATTGGCACTGAAGCTTTCTTT. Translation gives CASSAAMGRGNIGTEAFF.

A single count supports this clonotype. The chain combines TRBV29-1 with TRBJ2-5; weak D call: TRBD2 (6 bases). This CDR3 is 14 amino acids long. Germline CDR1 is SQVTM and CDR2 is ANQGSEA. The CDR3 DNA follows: TGCGGTGTTCCAGAATGGCGGGATGGAGAGACCCAGTACTTC. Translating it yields CGVPEWRDGETQYF.

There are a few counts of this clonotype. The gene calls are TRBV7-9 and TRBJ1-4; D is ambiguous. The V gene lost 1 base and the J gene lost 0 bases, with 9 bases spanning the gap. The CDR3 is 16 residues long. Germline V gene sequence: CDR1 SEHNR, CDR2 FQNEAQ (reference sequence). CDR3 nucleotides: TGTGCCAGCAGCTTAGTTGGGCATGCAACTAATGAAAAACTGTTTTTT. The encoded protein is CASSLVGHATNEKLFF.